This T cell receptor (beta chain) was identified during a study of response to subunit inactivated influenza vaccine. General study points: Each seasonal influenza vaccination, the authors suggested, recruits few new T cells.

A remark on this clonotype: Its antigen is not known.

This CDR3 has 19 amino acids. CDR1 is LGHNA and CDR2 is YSLEER in the germline V gene. The V and J ends lost 4 bases and 9 bases, in that order; junction bases with no gene match: 19. TCRdb fed the RT-PCR reads into MiXCR, producing one record per CDR3 protein. The table shows around 520,000 distinct CDR3 sequences, with about 10% occurring only once. The chain couples TRBV4-3 to TRBJ2-1, with 12 positions matching TRBD2. The sequencing used PBMCs from blood, collected on the day of vaccination. This TCR was sampled from a man over 45 who received an inactivated influenza vaccine. The CDR3 loop is CASSPEYRTRTSGTGEQFF. The CDR3 nucleotides are TGCGCCAGCAGCCCCGAGTATAGGACTAGGACTAGCGGGACCGGTGAGCAGTTCTTC.